The following is a T cell receptor beta chain sequence with its context. The record originates from a study of technical replicates of blood from a few donors. Germline CDR1 and CDR2: LNHDA and SQIVND (reference sequence). The J segment lost 2 bases and the V segment lost 3 bases, leaving 3 bases of the junction unmatched. The CDR3 length is 14 residues. Measured with immunoSEQ multiplex PCR; TCRdb has only the in-frame clones, and not every one. The data show approximately 80,000 clones, roughly 91% seen once. The sequence came from a human donor in good health. The chain uses TRBV19 and TRBJ2-5; 7 nucleotides agree with TRBD1. The source material was T cells isolated from PBMCs. CDR3 nucleotide sequence: TGTGCCAGTAGTATCAGGGGGTCTCAAGAGACCCAGTACTTC. Translation: CASSIRGSQETQYF.